The 13 T cell receptor beta chains below were found in one sample sequenced in a study of T-cell reconstitution after alpha-beta-depleted transplantation in children. The TCRbeta library was prepared with unique molecular identifiers. TCRdb re-analysed the PCR reads in MiXCR, keeping a single row per CDR3 protein. The sample shows approximately 350,000 distinct CDR3 sequences, 10% to 15% of them seen only once. Sequencing was performed on PBMCs, taken from the stem cell graft. The receptors stem from a human donor who donated a stem cell graft to a child with Fanconi anemia.

This clonotype was seen repeatedly, ten times or more. V and J are TRBV5-1 and TRBJ1-2; D is undetermined. The germline CDR1 and CDR2 sequences are SGHRS and YFSETQ. V dropped 4 bases and J dropped 3 bases, with 7 bases sitting between them. The CDR3 spans 12 residues. The CDR3 DNA is TGCGCCAGCAGCCAGGACCACTATGGCTACACCTTC. Residues: CASSQDHYGYTF.

This clonotype was seen ten or more times. The chain has TRBV29-1 and TRBJ1-1, with D possibly TRBD1 on 5 matching bases. Trimming shortened V by 7 bases and J by 0 bases, and 15 bases separated the two germline ends. Germline lookup yields CDR1 SQVTM and CDR2 ANQGSEA. The CDR3 covers 14 residues. The DNA for the CDR3 is TGCAGCGCTGTGAGGGGTACGATGAACACTGAAGCTTTCTTT. Protein sequence: CSAVRGTMNTEAFF.

This clonotype was observed many times. This chain links TRBV4-3 with TRBJ2-1, with D maybe TRBD2 (5 bases). This CDR3 is 13 amino acids long. Deletions cut 3 bases from V and 8 bases from J, with 11 bases between. Germline V gene data show CDR1 as LGHNA and CDR2 as YSLEER. The CDR3 sequence is CASSHLLGDEQFF. DNA of the CDR3: TGCGCCAGCAGCCATTTACTCGGGGATGAGCAGTTCTTC.

The sample holds many counts of this clonotype. This rearrangement joins TRBV6-5 to TRBJ1-2; a weak D match, TRBD1 (5 bases). Germline assignment: CDR1 MNHEY and CDR2 SVGAGI. This CDR3 region has 13 residues. Trimming cost V 5 bases and J 4 bases, with 11 bases left between them. The CDR3 protein is CASSTLGGYGYTF. The CDR3 bases are TGTGCCAGCAGTACTCTTGGGGGCTATGGCTACACCTTC.

This clonotype was observed many times. The V call is TRBV6-5, the J call TRBJ2-3; possibly TRBD2 for D (7 bases). Germline V lookup: CDR1 MNHEY, CDR2 SVGAGI. The CDR3 is 18 amino acids. The V gene lost 5 bases and the J gene lost 2 bases, with 23 bases spanning the gap. The CDR3, as DNA: TGTGCCAGCAGTCCTTTTACGGGGGGCCCCACTTACACAGATACGCAGTATTTT. Residues: CASSPFTGGPTYTDTQYF.

The rearrangement links TRBV4-3 to TRBJ2-3; D is ambiguous. The CDR3 sequence is 13 residues long. V shed 3 bases and J shed 2 bases, with 6 bases lying between them. The germline CDR1 and CDR2 sequences are LGHNA and YSLEER. The CDR3 loop is CASSHEHTDTQYF. CDR3 nucleotides: TGCGCCAGCAGCCACGAACACACAGATACGCAGTATTTT.

About this clonotype: This may stem from a read error, because a much larger clone lies one nucleotide away. The DNA of the CDR3 is TGTGCCAGCAGTCCCTGGACAGGGGCCTATGGCTACACCTTC. Translation gives CASSPWTGAYGYTF. The chain has TRBV6-2 or TRBV6-3 and TRBJ1-2; the match to TRBD1 covers 9 bases. The germline gives CDR1 MNHEY, CDR2 SVGEGT. There are 14 residues in the CDR3. V shed 5 bases and J 4 bases; nucleotides not matched to a gene: 5.

This clonotype was seen a handful of times. The chain links TRBV7-9 to TRBJ2-3, with D perhaps given as TRBD1 or TRBD2 (5 bases each). The V gene lost 5 bases and the J gene lost 11 bases, with 11 bases spanning the gap. The CDR3 consists of 11 residues. CDR1 SEHNR and CDR2 FQNEAQ come from the germline V gene (reference sequence). The CDR3 region has the DNA TGTGCCAGCAGCCCCGGGACCCGGCAGTATTTT. Encoded protein: CASSPGTRQYF. Full variable domain (outside the CDR3, taken from reference TRBV7-9 and TRBJ2-3): DTGVSQNPRHKITKRGQNVTFRCDPISEHNRLYWYRQTLGQGPEFLTYFQNEAQLEKSRLLSDRFSAERPKGSFSTLEIQRTEQGDSAMYLCASSPGTRQYFGPGTRLTVL.

The chain carries TRBV6-5 and TRBJ1-5; TRBD1 is a possible D gene (5 bases). The germline CDR1 and CDR2 sequences are MNHEY and SVGAGI. The V end was cut by 1 base, the J end by 5 bases, with 15 bases between. There are 16 residues in the CDR3. The DNA for the CDR3 is TGTGCCAGCAGTTACTTAGGGGTCCTAAACGATCAGCCCCAGCATTTT. Protein product: CASSYLGVLNDQPQHF.

J is TRBJ2-3 and V is TRBV29-1; D perhaps matches TRBD1 (6 bases). The CDR3 extends over 12 amino acids. Germline CDR1 reads SQVTM; CDR2 reads ANQGSEA. Trimming removed 8 bases at V and 8 bases at J, with 17 bases between. CDR3 in DNA: TGCAGCATCGAAAGGACAGCCCTTACGCAGTATTTT. It codes for CSIERTALTQYF.

The chain is built from TRBV6-1 and TRBJ1-2; TRBD1 is a possible D gene (6 bases). Trimming took off 6 bases at V and 1 base at J, with 12 bases between the two ends. This CDR3 spans 14 amino acids. From germline, CDR1 is MNHNS and CDR2 SASEGT. The DNA for the CDR3 is TGTGCCAGCAGGGGGGCAGGGGATAACTATGGCTACACCTTC. This translates into CASRGAGDNYGYTF.

This clonotype was seen more than once but under ten times. This chain connects TRBV18 to TRBJ1-1, with 8 positions matching TRBD1. This CDR3 comprises 15 residues. Trimming cost V 3 bases and J 3 bases; bases outside gene matches: 6. Germline CDR1 reads KGHSH; CDR2 reads LQKENI. CDR3 DNA: TGTGCCAGCTCACCCTTTCAGGGGGCTGACACTGAAGCTTTCTTT. It translates to CASSPFQGADTEAFF.

V usage is TRBV27 and J usage is TRBJ2-1; the match to TRBD2 covers 13 bases. Losses at the gene ends were 3 bases for V and 7 bases for J; bases not matched to a gene: 3. The CDR3 spans 15 residues. In germline, CDR1 is MNHEY, CDR2 SMNVEV (reference sequence). CDR3 DNA: TGTGCCAGCAGTTTGAGGACTAGCGGGGGAAATGAGCAGTTCTTC. It codes for CASSLRTSGGNEQFF.